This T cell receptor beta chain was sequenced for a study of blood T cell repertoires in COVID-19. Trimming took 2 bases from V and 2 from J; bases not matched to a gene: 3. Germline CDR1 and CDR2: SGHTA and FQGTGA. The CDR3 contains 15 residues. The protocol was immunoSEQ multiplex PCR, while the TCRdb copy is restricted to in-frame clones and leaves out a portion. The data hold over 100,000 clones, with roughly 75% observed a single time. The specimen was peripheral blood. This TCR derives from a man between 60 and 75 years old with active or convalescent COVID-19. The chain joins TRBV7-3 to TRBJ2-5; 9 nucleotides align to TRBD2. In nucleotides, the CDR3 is TGTGCCAGCAGCTTACTAGCGGGGATACAAGAGACCCAGTACTTC. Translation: CASSLLAGIQETQYF.